Given below is one T cell receptor beta chain in context. The CDR3 sequence is 13 residues long. Germline V gene sequence: CDR1 SQVTM, CDR2 ANQGSEA. J gave up 0 bases and V 7 bases, and 3 bases lay outside the gene matches. The sample is drawn from a study of cytotoxic CD8 clonotypes in ibrutinib-treated CLL. Study as a whole: After a median of around 68 months, about 15 patients stayed remitted and some 12 progressed; responses had been partial in some 25 and complete in 2.

Some clones are missing from TCRdb's copy, which holds only in-frame ones; the method was immunoSEQ multiplex PCR. Of roughly 23,000 clones in the sample, 78% are singletons; the top ten hold around 8.3%. V is TRBV29-1 and J is TRBJ1-1; 9 nucleotides agree with TRBD1. Sequences were derived from PBMCs, sampled before ibrutinib treatment. This receptor was taken from a human donor with chronic lymphocytic leukemia. In DNA form, the CDR3 reads TGCAGCGCCTACAGGGGGCTGAACACTGAAGCTTTCTTT. Encoded protein: CSAYRGLNTEAFF.